This T cell receptor beta chain was sequenced for a study of OX40 agonist ivuxolimab in advanced cancers. About the study: The dose-escalation group included hepatocellular carcinoma, melanoma, renal cell carcinoma and head and neck cancer. Study-level points and caveats: Among the least clonally expanded were partial responders at 0.1-3.0 mg/kg. The study found that CD8+ T cells averaged more expanded clones than CD4+.

The germline V gene encodes CDR1 SNHLY and CDR2 FYNNEI. This CDR3 comprises 13 residues. V was shortened by 6 bases and J by 14 bases, with 22 bases between the two germline ends. This clone was counted a single time. What it binds is unknown. Produced via immunoSEQ multiplex PCR; TCRdb's table is partial and in-frame only. The sample consists of approximately 90,000 clones, 91% of them appearing once. The rearrangement uses TRBV2 and TRBJ1-1; D is undetermined. The sequencing used CD4+ or CD8+ T cells sorted from blood, collected in a trial of the OX40 agonist ivuxolimab. This TCR derives from an adult with an advanced solid tumor such as melanoma, head and neck, liver or kidney cancer. As DNA, the CDR3 is TGTGCCAGCAGGGGCACCTCAGGCCCCCGGGCGTTCTTT. Encoded protein: CASRGTSGPRAFF.